The following is a TCR beta chain sequence with its context. V was clipped by 6 bases and J by 5 bases; unmatched bases: 8. CDR3 length: 14 amino acids. Germline CDR1 is MNHEY and CDR2 is SVGEGT. This sample was included in a study of regulatory T cells in long-lasting Graves disease. Specified time point: persistent/refractory GD, antithyroid drugs over 5 years with positive TRAb. From PBMCs, RNA was extracted and then used to make the TCR library. Arm-PCR of CDR3 regions and iRepertoire HTBI primers were used to build TCR beta libraries. A single record per CDR3 protein comes from TCRdb applying MiXCR to the multiplex PCR reads. The sample has 300,000 to 500,000 distinct CDR3 sequences, around 21% seen once.

The chain combines TRBV6-2 or TRBV6-3 with TRBJ2-7; 9 positions agree with TRBD1. This receptor was identified in a female donor with Graves disease. Here the sequenced sample was peripheral blood mononuclear cells (PBMCs), taken when the disease was refractory, from a patient treated with antithyroid drugs. The CDR3 DNA reads as TGTGCCAGCAGCCCCGGGACAGGGATGAACGAGCAGTACTTC. Amino acids: CASSPGTGMNEQYF.